The 17 T cell receptor beta chains in this list originate from one sample, sequenced in a study of T cells in tuberculosis. The time point here: new active TB diagnosis, blood taken before or within 7 days of starting treatment. Assay used: immunoSEQ multiplex PCR; TCRdb lists only in-frame clones, some missing. The table lists about 49,000 clones, about 95% of them singletons. Sequences were derived from PBMCs, sampled at tuberculosis diagnosis. The source is an adult with tuberculosis.

The chain carries TRBV28 and TRBJ1-1, with D unresolved. Germline values: CDR1 MDHEN, CDR2 SYDVKM. The CDR3 covers 15 residues. V was shortened by 6 bases and J by 6 bases, with 20 bases between the two germline ends. The CDR3 spells CASSRRPIRRPEAFF. The DNA of the CDR3 is TGTGCCAGCAGCCGTCGTCCAATACGGCGGCCTGAAGCTTTCTTT. The full variable domain, completed using reference TRBV28 and TRBJ1-1, is DVKVTQSSRYLVKRTGEKVFLECVQDMDHENMFWYRQDPGLGLRLIYFSYDVKMKEKGDIPEGYSVSREKKERFSLILESASTNQTSMYLCASSRRPIRRPEAFFGQGTRLTVV.

V usage is TRBV5-4 and J usage is TRBJ2-5; 7 bases line up with TRBD2. From germline, CDR1 is SGHNT and CDR2 YYREEE (reference sequence). This CDR3 has 15 amino acids. V shed 0 bases, J shed 4 bases, and the junction held 6 bases outside the gene matches. The CDR3 region has the DNA TGTGCCAGCAGCTTGGCCCGAGCGGGAAGAGAGACCCAGTACTTC. This encodes CASSLARAGRETQYF.

This chain joins TRBV28 and TRBJ2-5; D might be TRBD1 (6 bases). The CDR3 contains 14 residues. V was cut by 8 bases and J by 3 bases, with 16 bases left in between. Germline CDR1 reads MDHEN; CDR2 reads SYDVKM. The CDR3, as DNA: TGTGCCAGCTCTAACTGGACAGCAAAAGAGACCCAGTACTTC. Translating it yields CASSNWTAKETQYF.

V is TRBV18 and J is TRBJ1-5; TRBD1 agrees at 7 bases. J lost 0 bases, V lost 3 bases, and 23 bases had no gene match. CDR1 is KGHSH and CDR2 is LQKENI in the germline V gene. The CDR3 consists of 22 residues. In DNA, the CDR3 is TGTGCCAGCTCACCCCGGTGGCCCAGGTCCGGGAACAGGGGACCTAGCAATCAGCCCCAGCATTTT. Its translation is CASSPRWPRSGNRGPSNQPQHF.

The chain combines TRBV7-8 with TRBJ1-1; D unclear. The CDR3 sequence is 15 residues long. Germline CDR1 and CDR2: SGHVS and FQNEAQ. V lost 5 bases and J 0 bases, leaving 13 bases between the germline ends. The DNA of the CDR3 is TGTGCCAGCAGCCCTTACAACCACATGAACACTGAAGCTTTCTTT. The encoded protein is CASSPYNHMNTEAFF.

This clone was detected once. This chain joins TRBV6-5 and TRBJ2-1; 9 nucleotides match TRBD2. CDR3 length equals 15 residues. Germline V gene sequence: CDR1 MNHEY, CDR2 SVGAGI. Unmatched junction bases numbered 7, after V lost 4 bases and J lost 6 bases. CDR3 DNA: TGTGCCAGCAGTTCCCCTAGCGGGAACGTCAATGAGCAGTTCTTC. The encoded protein is CASSSPSGNVNEQFF.

The J gene is TRBJ2-1, the V gene TRBV2; D might be TRBD2 (5 bases). V lost 8 bases, J lost 4 bases, and 18 bases lay in between. CDR3 size: 15 residues. CDR1 and CDR2 (germline): SNHLY, FYNNEI. The CDR3 coding sequence is TGTGCCAGCGTGCGGACTCCAAGAGTATACAATGAGCAGTTCTTC. This codes for CASVRTPRVYNEQFF. The variable domain in full, completed from reference TRBV2 and TRBJ2-1, reads EPEVTQTPSHQVTQMGQEVILRCVPISNHLYFYWYRQILGQKVEFLVSFYNNEISEKSEIFDDQFSVERPDGSNFTLKIRSTKLEDSAMYFCASVRTPRVYNEQFFGPGTRLTVL.

The chain combines TRBV6-5 with TRBJ2-2; the match to TRBD2 covers 10 bases. This CDR3 is built from 14 residues. In germline, CDR1 is MNHEY, CDR2 SVGAGI. V lost 7 bases, J lost 4 bases, and 3 bases stayed unmatched. CDR3 bases: TGTGCCAGCAAAGCGGGAGGGGTCACCGGGGAGCTGTTTTTT. The encoded protein is CASKAGGVTGELFF.

The V gene is TRBV28, the J gene TRBJ1-1, with a tentative D call TRBD1 (6 bases). Trimming removed 3 bases at V and 4 bases at J, with 15 bases between. Per germline, CDR1 MDHEN and CDR2 SYDVKM. The CDR3 sequence is 15 residues long. The CDR3 here is CASSFSGVSGTEAFF. The CDR3, as DNA: TGTGCCAGCAGTTTTTCAGGGGTATCGGGCACTGAAGCTTTCTTT.

V usage is TRBV11-2 and J usage is TRBJ2-7, with D perhaps TRBD2 (6 bases). The CDR3 is made up of 15 amino acids. CDR1 is SGHAT, CDR2 FQNNGV, per germline. V gave up 5 bases and J gave up 2 bases, with 16 bases separating them. CDR3 residues: CASSPSGTGTYEQYF. In DNA, the CDR3 is TGTGCCAGCAGCCCATCTGGGACTGGCACCTACGAGCAGTACTTC.

V is TRBV5-1 and J is TRBJ2-7; 11 nucleotides align to TRBD1. Looked up from germline, CDR1 is SGHRS and CDR2 is YFSETQ. CDR3 size: 13 residues. Losses at the gene ends were 3 bases for V and 6 bases for J; bases not matched to a gene: 2. The CDR3 DNA sequence: TGCGCCAGCAGCTGGGGACAGGGGGGCGAGCAGTACTTC. Translating gives CASSWGQGGEQYF.

Written as DNA, the CDR3 is TGTGCCAGCAGCACGGACAGGGCGAACACTGAAGCTTTCTTT. Translated: CASSTDRANTEAFF. V is TRBV5-4 and J is TRBJ1-1; TRBD1 aligns across 8 bases. The junction had 3 bases not matched to a gene; V was cut back by 4 bases and J by 1 base. The CDR3 is 14 amino acids. CDR1 and CDR2 (germline): SGHNT, YYREEE (reference sequence).

This clone has only one observation. The V call is TRBV25-1, the J call TRBJ1-2, with D unclear. CDR3 length: 15 amino acids. CDR1 is MGHDK and CDR2 is SYGVNS in the germline V gene. The V end lost 4 bases, the J end lost 8 bases, and 20 bases lay between the germline ends. The CDR3 sequence is CASSGRGGPSGGYTF. As DNA, the CDR3 is TGTGCCAGCAGTGGTCGGGGAGGGCCGTCGGGCGGCTACACCTTC.

A few counts support this clone. The rearrangement uses TRBV9 and TRBJ1-2, with 7 nucleotides matching TRBD1. The CDR3 is made up of 12 amino acids. Germline values: CDR1 SGDLS, CDR2 YYNGEE. The trim removed 4 bases at V and 8 bases at J, leaving 5 bases unmatched. CDR3 in amino acids: CASSSTGMGYTF. Here the CDR3 DNA reads TGTGCCAGCAGCTCGACAGGGATGGGCTACACCTTC.

The rearrangement uses TRBV30 and TRBJ1-5; the D is unclear. Per germline, CDR1 GTSNPN and CDR2 SVGIG (reference sequence). Trimming shortened V by 2 bases and J by 6 bases, and 8 bases separated the two germline ends. The CDR3 has 12 amino acids. CDR3 sequence reads: CAWSNVGQPQHF. The CDR3, as DNA: TGTGCCTGGAGTAACGTCGGTCAGCCCCAGCATTTT. The full variable domain, in which reference TRBV30 and TRBJ1-5 provide the parts outside the CDR3, is SQTIHQWPATLVQPVGSPLSLECTVEGTSNPNLYWYRQAAGRGLQLLFYSVGIGQISSEVPQNLSASRPQDRQFILSSKKLLLSDSGFYLCAWSNVGQPQHFGDGTRLSIL.

This clone was counted once. The gene calls are TRBV19 and TRBJ1-2, with D tentatively TRBD1 (5 bases). The CDR3 is 13 residues long. Between the trimmed V and J ends, which lost 8 bases and 5 bases, there was a span of 15 bases. The V gene's germline CDR1 is LNHDA and CDR2 SQIVND (reference sequence). The chain's CDR3 is CASERGSFYGYTF. As DNA, the CDR3 is TGTGCCAGTGAAAGGGGTTCATTTTATGGCTACACCTTC.

This chain joins TRBV11-3 and TRBJ1-1; possibly TRBD1 for D (5 bases). This CDR3 is built from 13 residues. V was trimmed by 4 bases and J by 1 base, leaving 7 bases between them. Germline V gene lookup returns CDR1 SGHNT and CDR2 YENEEA. CDR3 residues: CASSYDRNTEAFF. CDR3 DNA sequence: TGTGCCAGCAGCTATGACAGGAACACTGAAGCTTTCTTT.